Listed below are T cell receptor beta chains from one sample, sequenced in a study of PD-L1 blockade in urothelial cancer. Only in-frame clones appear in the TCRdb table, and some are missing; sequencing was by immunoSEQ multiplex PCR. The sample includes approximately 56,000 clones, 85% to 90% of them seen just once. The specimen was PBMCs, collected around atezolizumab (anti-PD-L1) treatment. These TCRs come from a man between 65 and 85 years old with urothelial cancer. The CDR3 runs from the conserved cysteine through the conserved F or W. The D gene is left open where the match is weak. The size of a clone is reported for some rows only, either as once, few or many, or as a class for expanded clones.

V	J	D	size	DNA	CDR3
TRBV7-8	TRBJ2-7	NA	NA	TGTGCCAGCAGCTTAGTAGAGCGGTTCATCTACGAGCAGTACTTC	CASSLVERFIYEQYF
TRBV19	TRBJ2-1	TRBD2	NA	TGTGCCAGTAGTATCAGCGCGGGAGTGGGTGAGCAGTTCTTC	CASSISAGVGEQFF
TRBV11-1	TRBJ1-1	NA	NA	TGTGCCAGCACCAAATCTCAGGAGGGAGGAAGGACTGAAGCTTTCTTT	CASTKSQEGGRTEAFF
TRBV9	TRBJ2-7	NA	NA	TGTGCCAGCAGCCCCCACTCTGTTCAAACCTACGAGCAGTACTTC	CASSPHSVQTYEQYF
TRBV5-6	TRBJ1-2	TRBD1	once	TGTGCCAGCAGCTTGGACAGGGGGTTCGATGGCTACACCTTC	CASSLDRGFDGYTF
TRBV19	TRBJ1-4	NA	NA	TGTGCCAGTAGTGGGACACTAAAACTGTTTTTT	CASSGTLKLFF
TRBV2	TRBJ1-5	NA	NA	TGTGCCAGCAGTGAATTCTTGGGGAGTAACAGGGACCGGGGTCAGCCCCAGCATTTT	CASSEFLGSNRDRGQPQHF
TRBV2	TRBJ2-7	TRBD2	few	TGTGCCAGCAGTGAATGGACTAGCGGACGATACGAGCAGTACTTC	CASSEWTSGRYEQYF
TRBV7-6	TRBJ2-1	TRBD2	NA	TGTGCCAGCAGCTTAGCCCCTGCGGGAGGGGCCTATGAGCAGTTCTTC	CASSLAPAGGAYEQFF
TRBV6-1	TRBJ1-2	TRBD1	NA	TGTGCCAGCAGCCTTCCGGGACAGGATGGCTACACCTTC	CASSLPGQDGYTF
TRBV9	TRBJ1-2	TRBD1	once	TGTGCCAGCAGCGCGTCGAGGGGGACAGGGGATGGCTACACCTTC	CASSASRGTGDGYTF
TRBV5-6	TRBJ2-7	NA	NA	TGTGCCAGCACTCTTGGCGGAGTGTATGGTGAGCAGTACTTC	CASTLGGVYGEQYF
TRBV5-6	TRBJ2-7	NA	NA	TGTGCCAGCAGCTTGTCCAGTCTTGAGCAGTACTTC	CASSLSSLEQYF
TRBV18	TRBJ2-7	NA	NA	TGTGCCAGCTCACCACGCGGGACTTCCAGCTCCTACGAGCAGTACTTC	CASSPRGTSSSYEQYF
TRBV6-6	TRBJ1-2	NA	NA	TGTGCCAGCACCTTCGGGGGGGTGAACTATGGCTACACCTTC	CASTFGGVNYGYTF
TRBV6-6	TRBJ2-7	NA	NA	TGTGCCAGCAGTTACTCGCTCAGCTCCTACGAGCAGTACTTC	CASSYSLSSYEQYF
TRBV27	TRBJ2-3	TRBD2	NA	TGTGCCAGCAGTCCCATACGACTAGCGGGAGGAAGGAACAGATACGCGTATTTT	CASSPIRLAGGRNRYAYF
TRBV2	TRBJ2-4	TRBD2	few	TGTGCCAGCAGTCTAGCGGGAGGGCCCGGAAACATTCAGTACTTC	CASSLAGGPGNIQYF
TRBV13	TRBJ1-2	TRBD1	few	TGTGCCAGCAGCTTAGGCCGGGACAGGGGATGGTATGGCTACACCTTC	CASSLGRDRGWYGYTF
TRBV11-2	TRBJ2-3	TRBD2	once	TGTGCCAGCAGCTTAGGTTGGGGAGGGAGCACAGATACGCAGTATTTT	CASSLGWGGSTDTQYF
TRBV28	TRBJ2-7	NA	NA	TGTGCCAGCAGTTCTGGACAGAGCTACGAGCAGTACTTC	CASSSGQSYEQYF
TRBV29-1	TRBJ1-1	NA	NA	TGCAGCTTATCACCGGGACACACTACCACTGAAGCTTTCTTT	CSLSPGHTTTEAFF
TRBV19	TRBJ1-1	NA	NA	TGTGCCAGTAATAGAGCTAACACTGAAGCTTTCTTT	CASNRANTEAFF
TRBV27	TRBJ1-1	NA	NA	TGTGCCAGCACCCGCGAAAGTACAGGGAACACTGAAGCTTTCTTT	CASTRESTGNTEAFF
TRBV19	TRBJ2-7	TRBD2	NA	TGTGCCAGTAGTATACCCGCGGGAGGGTTAAACGAGCAGTACTTC	CASSIPAGGLNEQYF
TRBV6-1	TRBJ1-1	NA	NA	TGTGCCAGCAGTGAATTGGCGGGGATGAACACTGAAGCTTTCTTT	CASSELAGMNTEAFF
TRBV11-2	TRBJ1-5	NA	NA	TGTGCCAGCAGCTTTAATATTTATAGCAATCAGCCCCAGCATTTT	CASSFNIYSNQPQHF
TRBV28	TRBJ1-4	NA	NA	TGTGCCAGCAGCCCTAGGGGGGGCCTAGGTAATGAAAAACTGTTTTTT	CASSPRGGLGNEKLFF
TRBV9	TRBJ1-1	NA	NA	TGTGCCAGCAGCGTAGGCGGCAGACTAAACACTGAAGCTTTCTTT	CASSVGGRLNTEAFF
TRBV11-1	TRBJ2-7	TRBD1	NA	TGTGCCAGCGCCGGACAGGGCCATCTCGAGCAGTACTTC	CASAGQGHLEQYF
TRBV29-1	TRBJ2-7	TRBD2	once	TGCAGCGTTGAAGTAGCGGGAGGGGCCTACGAGCAGTACTTC	CSVEVAGGAYEQYF
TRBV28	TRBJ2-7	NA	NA	TGTGCCAGCAGTTTAAGTCTAACAGGCTACGAGCAGTACTTC	CASSLSLTGYEQYF
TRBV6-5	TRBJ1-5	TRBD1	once	TGTGCCAGCAGCTTAGGGACAGCGAGCAATCAGCCCCAGCATTTT	CASSLGTASNQPQHF
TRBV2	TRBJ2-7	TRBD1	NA	TGTGCCAGCAGTGAGAGCCAGGGGGTACCTATCTACGAGCAGTACTTC	CASSESQGVPIYEQYF